This TCR beta chain comes out of a study of cytomegalovirus exposure and HLA in healthy donors. Broader study findings: Donors belonging to an Asian-associated ancestry cluster reportedly showed fewer N-insertions in productive TCRs than the 666-donor mean, according to what a later analysis found. Most of the TCR beta V segments (in an earlier analysis) were productive either about 90% or about 30% of the time.

The PCR employed 60 Vbeta primers together with 13 Jbeta primers. Data came from immunoSEQ multiplex PCR; TCRdb stores just in-frame clones and leaves some out. This repertoire shows roughly 150,000 clones, 70% to 85% found once; its top ten account for 3% to 3.5%. As for this clone: The antigen is unknown.

Trimming stripped 1 base from V and 5 bases from J, with 21 bases between. The germline V gene has CDR1 SGDLS and CDR2 YYNGEE. This CDR3 has 17 residues. Sample: PBMCs. This TCR came from a male donor in good health and CMV-seronegative. The chain employs TRBV9 and TRBJ2-5; D is perhaps TRBD2 (5 bases). The CDR3: CASSVLLPGLKWETQYF. CDR3 in DNA: TGTGCCAGCAGCGTATTATTGCCAGGACTGAAATGGGAGACCCAGTACTTC.